The clone carrying this TCR beta chain was counted many times. Its antigen is unknown. Reasons for excluding patients were uncontrolled infection, other autoimmune disease, pregnancy or lactation. Germline V gives CDR1 LNHDA, CDR2 SQIVND (reference sequence). The CDR3 covers 15 residues. J gave up 2 bases and V 5 bases, and 4 bases lay outside the gene matches. RNA transcripts yielded amplified TCR beta CDR3 regions. With the HTBI primer set, the TCR CDR3 went through a first round of RT-PCR. TCRdb redid the calling of the multiplex PCR reads with MiXCR, one entry per CDR3 protein. The sample lists 300,000 to 450,000 distinct CDR3 sequences, about a sixth occurring once. The record originates from a study of T cells in Graves' hyperthyroidism and ophthalmopathy. Study results and caveats: Blood shared most expanded thyroid clonotypes above 0.001.

The rearrangement links TRBV19 to TRBJ2-7; TRBD2 matches at 12 bases. Sequences were obtained from blood. This clonotype was sampled from a woman aged 25 to 45 with Graves' hyperthyroidism that later progressed to Graves' ophthalmopathy. The DNA of the CDR3 is TGTGCCAGTAGTGCGTCTAGCGGGAGGGCCTACGAGCAGTACTTC. It translates to CASSASSGRAYEQYF.